The 23 T cell receptor beta chains reported below all come from one sample, sequenced in a study of CD8+ T cells in alopecia areata. Extraction and reverse transcription of RNA yielded cDNA as the sequencing template. The data were produced by immunoSEQ multiplex PCR, yet TCRdb's version contains in-frame clones alone and is incomplete. Seen here are around 150,000 clones, roughly 60% observed once, and the top ten hold approximately 4.3%. Material for sequencing was CD4+ T cells sorted from blood. Receptors were obtained from a human donor in good health.

A remark on this clone: Other DNA sequences in this specimen translate into the identical CDR3. The chain joins TRBV2 to TRBJ1-5; no clear D. This CDR3 has 14 amino acids. Germline CDR1 is SNHLY and CDR2 is FYNNEI. V lost 8 bases to trimming and J lost 3 bases, with 14 bases between them. The CDR3 here is CASSRGLNNQPQHF. CDR3 coding DNA: TGTGCCAGCTCTCGAGGTCTCAACAATCAGCCCCAGCATTTT.

The chain couples TRBV2 to TRBJ2-7, with TRBD2 matching over 12 bases. Germline CDR1 reads SNHLY; CDR2 reads FYNNEI. The CDR3 loop spans 15 amino acids. The junction had 7 bases not matched to a gene; V was cut back by 4 bases and J by 6 bases. In nucleotides, the CDR3 is TGTGCCAGCAGTGGATTGACTAGCGGGAGTTCCGAGCAGTACTTC. Translation: CASSGLTSGSSEQYF.

The chain is built from TRBV2 and TRBJ2-5; D is uncertain. This CDR3 is 12 amino acids long. Trimming took off 0 bases at V and 5 bases at J, with 4 bases between the two ends. CDR1 is SNHLY, CDR2 FYNNEI, per germline. CDR3 nucleotides: TGTGCCAGCAGTGAAGCGCCGGAGACCCAGTACTTC. Residues: CASSEAPETQYF.

The J gene is TRBJ1-2, the V gene TRBV30; D perhaps matches TRBD1 (5 bases). The CDR3 has 12 residues. Germline loops: CDR1 GTSNPN, CDR2 SVGIG (reference sequence). Deletions cut 0 bases from V and 8 bases from J, with 10 bases between. The CDR3 DNA reads as TGTGCCTGGAGTGTAGACTGGGGCGGCTACACCTTC. Translation gives CAWSVDWGGYTF.

The chain has TRBV11-2 and TRBJ2-7; TRBD2 matches 8 bases. With V trimmed by 8 bases and J by 4 bases, 10 bases remained unmatched. CDR3 length: 14 amino acids. Germline lookup yields CDR1 SGHAT and CDR2 FQNNGV. The chain's CDR3 is CASVRGSGIYEQYF. DNA for the CDR3: TGTGCCAGCGTCCGGGGTAGCGGGATTTACGAGCAGTACTTC.

The chain joins TRBV4-1 to TRBJ1-6; perhaps TRBD1 as D (5 bases). Trimming removed 6 bases at V and 6 bases at J, with 18 bases between. The length of the CDR3 is 16 residues. Germline assignment: CDR1 MGHRA and CDR2 YSYEKL. CDR3: CASSSDGGRSNSPLHF. The DNA of the CDR3 is TGCGCCAGCAGTTCCGACGGGGGAAGAAGTAATTCACCCCTCCACTTT.

This clone was observed once. V usage is TRBV29-1 and J usage is TRBJ2-3; D perhaps matches TRBD1 (5 bases). CDR3 length: 11 amino acids. V dropped 7 bases and J dropped 6 bases, with 11 bases sitting between them. Germline V gives CDR1 SQVTM, CDR2 ANQGSEA. CDR3 nucleotide sequence: TGCAGCGCGGACCGACAGGATACGCAGTATTTT. Residues: CSADRQDTQYF.

Notes on this clone: The sample holds other DNA sequences that translate to the same CDR3. J is TRBJ1-1 and V is TRBV29-1; no reliable D call. The germline CDR1 and CDR2 sequences are SQVTM and ANQGSEA. V dropped 1 base and J dropped 0 bases, with 3 bases sitting between them. This CDR3 is 12 amino acids long. CDR3 residues: CSVEGLNTEAFF. In DNA form, the CDR3 reads TGCAGCGTTGAAGGCCTGAACACTGAAGCTTTCTTT.

The table lists this clone with a count of one. V is TRBV30 and J is TRBJ1-1, with a possible D match to TRBD1 (6 bases). Germline lookup yields CDR1 GTSNPN and CDR2 SVGIG (reference sequence). V lost 8 bases and J lost 0, with 13 bases in between. CDR3 length equals 13 residues. The CDR3 spells CAGQGFMNTEAFF. The DNA for the CDR3 is TGTGCCGGTCAGGGGTTTATGAACACTGAAGCTTTCTTT.

CDR3 in DNA: TGTGCCAGCAGTGGCCAGGGACAGCAAGAGACCCAGTACTTC. It translates to CASSGQGQQETQYF. The chain employs TRBV6-4 and TRBJ2-5, with 7 positions matching TRBD1. V shed 4 bases, J shed 2 bases, and the junction held 4 bases outside the gene matches. Germline V CDR1 and CDR2: MRHNA, SNTAGT. The CDR3 totals 14 residues.

This clone was observed a few times. V usage is TRBV30 and J usage is TRBJ1-2, with a tentative D call TRBD1 (5 bases). CDR1 is GTSNPN, CDR2 SVGIG, per germline (reference sequence). The CDR3 has 11 amino acids. The germline V and J ends were trimmed by 3 bases and 5 bases, with 7 bases remaining between them. This CDR3 is CAWRGLYGYTF. The CDR3 DNA follows: TGTGCCTGGAGGGGGCTATATGGCTACACCTTC.

This clone has a single count. This sequence joins TRBV29-1 and TRBJ2-3; no reliable D call. The CDR3 is 13 residues long. Germline CDR1 SQVTM, CDR2 ANQGSEA. Trimming cost V 4 bases and J 3 bases, with 11 bases left between them. CDR3 DNA: TGCAGCGTTGGAGTAGTCAGGACAGATACGCAGTATTTT. Protein sequence: CSVGVVRTDTQYF.

This chain joins TRBV12-5 and TRBJ2-5, with 7 bases aligning to TRBD2. Germline V lookup: CDR1 LGHNT, CDR2 FRNRAP. This CDR3 contains 13 residues. V was pared by 0 bases and J by 9 bases, with 4 bases of the junction left unmatched. As DNA, the CDR3 is TGTGCTAGTGGTTTGGTACGGAGCGGGGCCCAGTACTTC. Encoded protein: CASGLVRSGAQYF. Combining the CDR3 with reference TRBV12-5 and TRBJ2-5 gives the whole variable domain DARVTQTPRHKVTEMGQEVTMRCQPILGHNTVFWYRQTMMQGLELLAYFRNRAPLDDSGMPKDRFSAEMPDATLATLKIQPSEPRDSAVYFCASGLVRSGAQYFGPGTRLLVL.

This sequence joins TRBV28 and TRBJ2-2; D gene unclear. V was trimmed by 5 bases and J by 7 bases, leaving 5 bases between them. Germline V gene lookup returns CDR1 MDHEN and CDR2 SYDVKM. This CDR3 is 11 amino acids long. The CDR3 sequence: CASSAIGELFF. CDR3 sequence (DNA): TGTGCCAGCAGTGCCATCGGGGAGCTGTTTTTT.

The V and J genes are TRBV7-9 and TRBJ1-2; D ambiguous. The V gene lost 9 bases and the J gene lost 6 bases, with 11 bases spanning the gap. The germline V gene encodes CDR1 SEHNR and CDR2 FQNEAQ (reference sequence). The CDR3 length is 11 residues. CDR3 nucleotide sequence: TGTGCCAGTAACGGCGGCGATGGCTACACCTTC. Translated: CASNGGDGYTF.

J is TRBJ1-5 and V is TRBV27, with D uncertain. The germline gives CDR1 MNHEY, CDR2 SMNVEV (reference sequence). This CDR3 spans 12 amino acids. The V end lost 6 bases, the J end lost 7 bases, and 10 bases lay between the germline ends. The CDR3 DNA follows: TGTGCCAGCAGCAATTATGGACAGCCCCAGCATTTT. This gives the protein CASSNYGQPQHF.

This clone was counted a few times. The chain has TRBV19 and TRBJ1-6, with 7 bases fitting TRBD1. V shed 8 bases and J 10 bases; nucleotides not matched to a gene: 5. The CDR3 extends over 12 amino acids. CDR1 and CDR2 from the germline V gene are LNHDA and SQIVND (reference sequence). The CDR3 here is CASLPGQSPLHF. Here the CDR3 DNA reads TGTGCCAGTCTCCCGGGACAGTCACCCCTCCACTTT. Using reference TRBV19 and TRBJ1-6 for the parts outside the CDR3, the full variable domain is DGGITQSPKYLFRKEGQNVTLSCEQNLNHDAMYWYRQDPGQGLRLIYYSQIVNDFQKGDIAEGYSVSREKKESFPLTVTSAQKNPTAFYLCASLPGQSPLHFGNGTRLTVT.

The chain joins TRBV7-9 to TRBJ2-3, with D perhaps assigned TRBD1 or TRBD2 (5 bases each). The germline CDR1 and CDR2 sequences are SEHNR and FQNEAQ (reference sequence). The CDR3 consists of 15 residues. V was clipped by 1 base and J by 3 bases, with 11 bases between them. For the CDR3, the DNA is TGTGCCAGCAGCTTAGGAGGGAAGGGGACAGATACGCAGTATTTT. It encodes CASSLGGKGTDTQYF.

The V gene is TRBV7-6, the J gene TRBJ1-1; D gene unclear. The germline V gene encodes CDR1 SGHVS and CDR2 FNYEAQ. The V and J ends lost 2 bases and 7 bases respectively, with 8 bases between them. The CDR3 has 12 residues. In DNA form, the CDR3 reads TGTGCCAGCAGCTTATTGGGCAGTGAAGCTTTCTTT. This codes for CASSLLGSEAFF.

The chain has TRBV6-1 and TRBJ1-2; D is ambiguous. Germline V gene lookup returns CDR1 MNHNS and CDR2 SASEGT. The CDR3 runs 12 residues. Trimming shortened V by 6 bases and J by 3 bases, and 8 bases separated the two germline ends. CDR3 in DNA: TGTGCCAGCAGCCTCAGGTACTATGGCTACACCTTC. As protein: CASSLRYYGYTF.

This chain joins TRBV6-6 and TRBJ1-2; no clear D. The V end was cut by 2 bases, the J end by 1 base, with 5 bases between. CDR1 is MNHNY and CDR2 is SVGAGI in the germline V gene (reference sequence). The CDR3 sequence is 13 residues long. CDR3 region: CASSYENNYGYTF. CDR3 DNA sequence: TGTGCCAGCAGTTACGAGAATAACTATGGCTACACCTTC.

This clone came up a few times. V is TRBV29-1 and J is TRBJ2-1; D possibly corresponds to TRBD2 (5 bases). This CDR3 is 13 amino acids long. The ends were cut back, 5 bases at V and 8 bases at J, with 16 bases in the middle. CDR1 and CDR2 from the germline V gene are SQVTM and ANQGSEA. The CDR3, as DNA: TGCAGCGTTCGTCGGGGAGTTGGGGATGAGCAGTTCTTC. This sequence encodes CSVRRGVGDEQFF.

The chain recombines TRBV11-2 with TRBJ2-3; perhaps TRBD2 as D (6 bases). The CDR3 runs 15 residues. CDR1 and CDR2 from the germline V gene are SGHAT and FQNNGV. V was cut by 3 bases and J by 4 bases, with 14 bases left in between. CDR3 residues: CASSFRDSRSDTQYF. DNA of the CDR3: TGTGCCAGCAGCTTCCGGGACTCTCGGTCAGATACGCAGTATTTT.